This T cell receptor (beta chain) was captured by sequencing in a study of blood T cell repertoires in COVID-19. Libraries were prepared by immunoSEQ multiplex PCR; TCRdb keeps only in-frame clonotypes and omits some of them. The sample holds roughly 160,000 clones, roughly 80% seen once. The CDR3 covers 15 residues. Trimming stripped 4 bases from V and 10 bases from J, with 17 bases between. In germline, CDR1 is LNHNV, CDR2 YYDKDF (reference sequence). Symptom resolution, clearance, or two negative PCRs marked the recovered donors of Cohort 3. The chain carries TRBV15 and TRBJ1-6; tentatively, D is TRBD1 (6 bases). The sample consisted of PBMCs or T cells enriched from blood (not recorded which). The receptor comes from a man aged 45 to 65 who had recovered from COVID-19. The CDR3 nucleotides are TGTGCCACCAGCAAATACAGGGAATTAGGCTCACCCCTCCACTTT. Protein: CATSKYRELGSPLHF.